The 18 T cell receptor beta chains listed next were all sequenced from one sample in a study of response to subunit inactivated influenza vaccine. MiXCR, applied by TCRdb to the RT-PCR reads, yields one record per CDR3 protein. The sample holds over 300,000 distinct CDR3 sequences, 20% to 25% seen once. The material was PBMCs from blood, obtained approximately 22 months after vaccination. These receptors originate from a man aged 45 to 75 who received an inactivated influenza vaccine.

This chain connects TRBV28 to TRBJ2-3; D is uncertain. The CDR3 runs to 14 residues. V lost 6 bases and J lost 1, with 11 bases in between. The germline gives CDR1 MDHEN, CDR2 SYDVKM. DNA of the CDR3: TGTGCCAGCAGCCCCTTGCCTGGCACAGATACGCAGTATTTT. This encodes CASSPLPGTDTQYF.

The rearrangement links TRBV4-2 to TRBJ1-6; D call uncertain. Germline CDR1 and CDR2: LGHNA and YNFKEQ. This CDR3 has 16 residues. Trimming took off 5 bases at V and 0 bases at J, with 11 bases between the two ends. This CDR3 is CASSYLGSSYNSPLHF. CDR3 bases: TGTGCCAGCAGCTACCTAGGGAGCTCCTATAATTCACCCCTCCACTTT.

This clonotype was observed a handful of times. The J gene is TRBJ1-2, the V gene TRBV4-3; 11 bases line up with TRBD1. V shed 1 base, J shed 4 bases, and the junction held 11 bases outside the gene matches. The CDR3 covers 18 residues. Germline lookup yields CDR1 LGHNA and CDR2 YSLEER. CDR3 bases: TGCGCCAGCAGCCAAGCCGGGACAGGGGGATCAGCCACCTATGGCTACACCTTC. Protein product: CASSQAGTGGSATYGYTF.

This rearrangement joins TRBV20-1 to TRBJ2-1, with D perhaps matching TRBD2 (5 bases). V was trimmed by 3 bases and J by 7 bases, leaving 10 bases between them. The germline CDR1 and CDR2 sequences are DFQATT and SNEGSKA (reference sequence). This CDR3 has 12 amino acids. The CDR3 spells CSARDSENEQFF. The CDR3 DNA reads TGCAGTGCTAGGGACTCAGAAAATGAGCAGTTCTTC.

About this clonotype itself: Since the CDR3 does not end with the conserved phenylalanine or tryptophan, this likely comes from a read error. Because the CDR3's place on the DNA is in doubt, the DNA is left out and the CDR3 is given as listed by TCRdb. V and J are TRBV7-6 and TRBJ2-7; the table's D call of TRBD1 was not tested on the DNA. Germline V gene sequence: CDR1 SGHVS, CDR2 FNYEAQ. The CDR3 comprises 11 residues, both ends counted. The CDR3 sequence: CASSLGTGIIG.

This clonotype was detected a few times. The chain couples TRBV6-5 to TRBJ1-5, with 10 bases fitting TRBD1. Germline V gives CDR1 MNHEY, CDR2 SVGAGI. The CDR3 contains 15 residues. The V gene end was trimmed by 2 bases and the J gene end by 7 bases; junction bases not matched to a gene: 5. The CDR3 DNA follows: TGTGCCAGCAGTTACACGGGACAGGGGAACCAGCCCCAGCATTTT. Translated: CASSYTGQGNQPQHF.

This clonotype turned up a few times. This chain uses TRBV7-2 with TRBJ2-4, with TRBD2 matching 8 bases. The V gene's germline CDR1 is SGHTA and CDR2 FQGNSA. Germline trimming cut 5 bases from V and 8 bases from J; bases unmatched to any gene: 8. CDR3 length: 14 amino acids. The CDR3 DNA sequence: TGTGCCAGCAGCCCCGGGGGGGTCCTAGACATTCAGTACTTC. Encoded protein: CASSPGGVLDIQYF. The full variable domain, its missing parts supplied by reference TRBV7-2 and TRBJ2-4, is GAGVSQSPSNKVTEKGKDVELRCDPISGHTALYWYRQSLGQGLEFLIYFQGNSAPDKSGLPSDRFSAERTGGSVSTLTIQRTQQEDSAVYLCASSPGGVLDIQYFGAGTRLSVL.

The chain is built from TRBV4-2 and TRBJ1-1; tentatively, D is TRBD1 (6 bases). Germline V CDR1 and CDR2: LGHNA, YNFKEQ. V was pared by 4 bases and J by 8 bases, with 17 bases between. CDR3 size: 14 residues. The DNA for the CDR3 is TGTGCCAGCAGCCCAGCGGGCAGGGGCTCCGAAGCTTTCTTT. Translated: CASSPAGRGSEAFF.

This chain joins TRBV5-1 and TRBJ2-1, with 11 bases matching TRBD2. CDR1 is SGHRS, CDR2 YFSETQ, per germline. The CDR3 contains 17 residues. V shed 0 bases and J 7 bases; nucleotides not matched to a gene: 9. CDR3 region: CASSLAPPGLAVNEQFF. The CDR3 coding sequence is TGCGCCAGCAGCTTGGCCCCTCCGGGACTAGCGGTAAATGAGCAGTTCTTC.

This clonotype was seen at least ten times. The chain couples TRBV6-1 to TRBJ1-6; TRBD1 aligns across 9 bases. This CDR3 has 15 amino acids. Germline V lookup: CDR1 MNHNS, CDR2 SASEGT. V lost 3 bases, J lost 10 bases, and 7 bases stayed unmatched. The DNA of the CDR3 is TGTGCCAGCAGTGAGGTAGGGACAGGGAGGTCACCCCTCCACTTT. Its protein product is CASSEVGTGRSPLHF.

The chain links TRBV7-9 to TRBJ1-1, with D possibly matching TRBD1 (5 bases). Trimming removed 7 bases at V and 10 bases at J, with 16 bases between. CDR3 length: 12 residues. The V gene's germline CDR1 is SEHNR and CDR2 FQNEAQ (reference sequence). The CDR3 loop reads CASKGGSGPAFF. Written as DNA, the CDR3 is TGTGCCAGCAAGGGTGGATCAGGGCCAGCTTTCTTT.

The chain joins TRBV3-1 to TRBJ1-1; 9 nucleotides match TRBD1. After removal of 1 base from V and 5 bases from J, the junction contained 5 bases not matched to a gene. Germline V gives CDR1 LGHDT, CDR2 YNNKEL (reference sequence). This CDR3 has 15 amino acids. CDR3 residues: CASSQAGQGLTEAFF. The CDR3 bases are TGTGCCAGCAGCCAAGCGGGACAGGGTCTTACTGAAGCTTTCTTT.

This clonotype was found a few times. The J gene is TRBJ1-1, the V gene TRBV11-1; the D gene is possibly TRBD1 (6 bases). The CDR3 runs 18 residues. Trimming shortened V by 3 bases and J by 3 bases, and 23 bases separated the two germline ends. The germline V gene has CDR1 SGHAT and CDR2 FQDESV (reference sequence). CDR3 bases: TGTGCCAGCAGCTTTTACCCACACTCCAGGGGAGATTACACTGAAGCTTTCTTT. Its translation: CASSFYPHSRGDYTEAFF.

This clonotype was counted a few times. The chain uses TRBV15 and TRBJ1-1; D call uncertain. Trimming left V 0 bases short and J 0 bases short, with 5 bases between. This CDR3 region has 14 residues. Germline V gene sequence: CDR1 LNHNV, CDR2 YYDKDF (reference sequence). The CDR3 region is CATSRDIMNTEAFF. The CDR3 DNA reads TGTGCCACCAGCAGAGACATTATGAACACTGAAGCTTTCTTT.

This chain joins TRBV18 and TRBJ1-1; D not resolved. The V end was cut by 7 bases, the J end by 0 bases, with 9 bases between. The CDR3 length is 13 residues. Germline CDR1 and CDR2: KGHSH and LQKENI. CDR3 sequence: CASFRTVNTEAFF. The CDR3 DNA follows: TGTGCCAGCTTCCGGACTGTGAACACTGAAGCTTTCTTT.

This clonotype was observed a single time. V usage is TRBV20-1 and J usage is TRBJ1-5; unclear D gene. The J call could be wrong; TRBJ2-3 is a better fit for the DNA end. Per germline, CDR1 DFQATT and CDR2 SNEGSKA (reference sequence). The CDR3 spans 13 residues. As DNA, the CDR3 is TGCAGTGCTAGAGCGGCCGGAGAACAGCCCCAGTATTTT. It encodes CSARAAGEQPQYF.

The chain recombines TRBV11-2 with TRBJ2-1; D perhaps matches TRBD1 (7 bases). The CDR3 runs 19 residues. The germline V gene has CDR1 SGHAT and CDR2 FQNNGV. V was shortened by 3 bases and J by 1 base, with 22 bases between the two germline ends. The CDR3 bases are TGTGCCAGCAGCTTCCCAGGGGGAACGAGCGGGCTGTCCTACAATGAGCAGTTCTTC. Protein sequence: CASSFPGGTSGLSYNEQFF.

This chain links TRBV3-1 with TRBJ1-1; maybe TRBD1 (5 bases). This CDR3 contains 14 residues. Looked up from germline, CDR1 is LGHDT and CDR2 is YNNKEL (reference sequence). V was cut by 6 bases and J by 1 base, with 12 bases left in between. This CDR3 reads CASRTGTANTEAFF. The CDR3 DNA is TGTGCCAGCAGAACCGGGACTGCGAACACTGAAGCTTTCTTT.